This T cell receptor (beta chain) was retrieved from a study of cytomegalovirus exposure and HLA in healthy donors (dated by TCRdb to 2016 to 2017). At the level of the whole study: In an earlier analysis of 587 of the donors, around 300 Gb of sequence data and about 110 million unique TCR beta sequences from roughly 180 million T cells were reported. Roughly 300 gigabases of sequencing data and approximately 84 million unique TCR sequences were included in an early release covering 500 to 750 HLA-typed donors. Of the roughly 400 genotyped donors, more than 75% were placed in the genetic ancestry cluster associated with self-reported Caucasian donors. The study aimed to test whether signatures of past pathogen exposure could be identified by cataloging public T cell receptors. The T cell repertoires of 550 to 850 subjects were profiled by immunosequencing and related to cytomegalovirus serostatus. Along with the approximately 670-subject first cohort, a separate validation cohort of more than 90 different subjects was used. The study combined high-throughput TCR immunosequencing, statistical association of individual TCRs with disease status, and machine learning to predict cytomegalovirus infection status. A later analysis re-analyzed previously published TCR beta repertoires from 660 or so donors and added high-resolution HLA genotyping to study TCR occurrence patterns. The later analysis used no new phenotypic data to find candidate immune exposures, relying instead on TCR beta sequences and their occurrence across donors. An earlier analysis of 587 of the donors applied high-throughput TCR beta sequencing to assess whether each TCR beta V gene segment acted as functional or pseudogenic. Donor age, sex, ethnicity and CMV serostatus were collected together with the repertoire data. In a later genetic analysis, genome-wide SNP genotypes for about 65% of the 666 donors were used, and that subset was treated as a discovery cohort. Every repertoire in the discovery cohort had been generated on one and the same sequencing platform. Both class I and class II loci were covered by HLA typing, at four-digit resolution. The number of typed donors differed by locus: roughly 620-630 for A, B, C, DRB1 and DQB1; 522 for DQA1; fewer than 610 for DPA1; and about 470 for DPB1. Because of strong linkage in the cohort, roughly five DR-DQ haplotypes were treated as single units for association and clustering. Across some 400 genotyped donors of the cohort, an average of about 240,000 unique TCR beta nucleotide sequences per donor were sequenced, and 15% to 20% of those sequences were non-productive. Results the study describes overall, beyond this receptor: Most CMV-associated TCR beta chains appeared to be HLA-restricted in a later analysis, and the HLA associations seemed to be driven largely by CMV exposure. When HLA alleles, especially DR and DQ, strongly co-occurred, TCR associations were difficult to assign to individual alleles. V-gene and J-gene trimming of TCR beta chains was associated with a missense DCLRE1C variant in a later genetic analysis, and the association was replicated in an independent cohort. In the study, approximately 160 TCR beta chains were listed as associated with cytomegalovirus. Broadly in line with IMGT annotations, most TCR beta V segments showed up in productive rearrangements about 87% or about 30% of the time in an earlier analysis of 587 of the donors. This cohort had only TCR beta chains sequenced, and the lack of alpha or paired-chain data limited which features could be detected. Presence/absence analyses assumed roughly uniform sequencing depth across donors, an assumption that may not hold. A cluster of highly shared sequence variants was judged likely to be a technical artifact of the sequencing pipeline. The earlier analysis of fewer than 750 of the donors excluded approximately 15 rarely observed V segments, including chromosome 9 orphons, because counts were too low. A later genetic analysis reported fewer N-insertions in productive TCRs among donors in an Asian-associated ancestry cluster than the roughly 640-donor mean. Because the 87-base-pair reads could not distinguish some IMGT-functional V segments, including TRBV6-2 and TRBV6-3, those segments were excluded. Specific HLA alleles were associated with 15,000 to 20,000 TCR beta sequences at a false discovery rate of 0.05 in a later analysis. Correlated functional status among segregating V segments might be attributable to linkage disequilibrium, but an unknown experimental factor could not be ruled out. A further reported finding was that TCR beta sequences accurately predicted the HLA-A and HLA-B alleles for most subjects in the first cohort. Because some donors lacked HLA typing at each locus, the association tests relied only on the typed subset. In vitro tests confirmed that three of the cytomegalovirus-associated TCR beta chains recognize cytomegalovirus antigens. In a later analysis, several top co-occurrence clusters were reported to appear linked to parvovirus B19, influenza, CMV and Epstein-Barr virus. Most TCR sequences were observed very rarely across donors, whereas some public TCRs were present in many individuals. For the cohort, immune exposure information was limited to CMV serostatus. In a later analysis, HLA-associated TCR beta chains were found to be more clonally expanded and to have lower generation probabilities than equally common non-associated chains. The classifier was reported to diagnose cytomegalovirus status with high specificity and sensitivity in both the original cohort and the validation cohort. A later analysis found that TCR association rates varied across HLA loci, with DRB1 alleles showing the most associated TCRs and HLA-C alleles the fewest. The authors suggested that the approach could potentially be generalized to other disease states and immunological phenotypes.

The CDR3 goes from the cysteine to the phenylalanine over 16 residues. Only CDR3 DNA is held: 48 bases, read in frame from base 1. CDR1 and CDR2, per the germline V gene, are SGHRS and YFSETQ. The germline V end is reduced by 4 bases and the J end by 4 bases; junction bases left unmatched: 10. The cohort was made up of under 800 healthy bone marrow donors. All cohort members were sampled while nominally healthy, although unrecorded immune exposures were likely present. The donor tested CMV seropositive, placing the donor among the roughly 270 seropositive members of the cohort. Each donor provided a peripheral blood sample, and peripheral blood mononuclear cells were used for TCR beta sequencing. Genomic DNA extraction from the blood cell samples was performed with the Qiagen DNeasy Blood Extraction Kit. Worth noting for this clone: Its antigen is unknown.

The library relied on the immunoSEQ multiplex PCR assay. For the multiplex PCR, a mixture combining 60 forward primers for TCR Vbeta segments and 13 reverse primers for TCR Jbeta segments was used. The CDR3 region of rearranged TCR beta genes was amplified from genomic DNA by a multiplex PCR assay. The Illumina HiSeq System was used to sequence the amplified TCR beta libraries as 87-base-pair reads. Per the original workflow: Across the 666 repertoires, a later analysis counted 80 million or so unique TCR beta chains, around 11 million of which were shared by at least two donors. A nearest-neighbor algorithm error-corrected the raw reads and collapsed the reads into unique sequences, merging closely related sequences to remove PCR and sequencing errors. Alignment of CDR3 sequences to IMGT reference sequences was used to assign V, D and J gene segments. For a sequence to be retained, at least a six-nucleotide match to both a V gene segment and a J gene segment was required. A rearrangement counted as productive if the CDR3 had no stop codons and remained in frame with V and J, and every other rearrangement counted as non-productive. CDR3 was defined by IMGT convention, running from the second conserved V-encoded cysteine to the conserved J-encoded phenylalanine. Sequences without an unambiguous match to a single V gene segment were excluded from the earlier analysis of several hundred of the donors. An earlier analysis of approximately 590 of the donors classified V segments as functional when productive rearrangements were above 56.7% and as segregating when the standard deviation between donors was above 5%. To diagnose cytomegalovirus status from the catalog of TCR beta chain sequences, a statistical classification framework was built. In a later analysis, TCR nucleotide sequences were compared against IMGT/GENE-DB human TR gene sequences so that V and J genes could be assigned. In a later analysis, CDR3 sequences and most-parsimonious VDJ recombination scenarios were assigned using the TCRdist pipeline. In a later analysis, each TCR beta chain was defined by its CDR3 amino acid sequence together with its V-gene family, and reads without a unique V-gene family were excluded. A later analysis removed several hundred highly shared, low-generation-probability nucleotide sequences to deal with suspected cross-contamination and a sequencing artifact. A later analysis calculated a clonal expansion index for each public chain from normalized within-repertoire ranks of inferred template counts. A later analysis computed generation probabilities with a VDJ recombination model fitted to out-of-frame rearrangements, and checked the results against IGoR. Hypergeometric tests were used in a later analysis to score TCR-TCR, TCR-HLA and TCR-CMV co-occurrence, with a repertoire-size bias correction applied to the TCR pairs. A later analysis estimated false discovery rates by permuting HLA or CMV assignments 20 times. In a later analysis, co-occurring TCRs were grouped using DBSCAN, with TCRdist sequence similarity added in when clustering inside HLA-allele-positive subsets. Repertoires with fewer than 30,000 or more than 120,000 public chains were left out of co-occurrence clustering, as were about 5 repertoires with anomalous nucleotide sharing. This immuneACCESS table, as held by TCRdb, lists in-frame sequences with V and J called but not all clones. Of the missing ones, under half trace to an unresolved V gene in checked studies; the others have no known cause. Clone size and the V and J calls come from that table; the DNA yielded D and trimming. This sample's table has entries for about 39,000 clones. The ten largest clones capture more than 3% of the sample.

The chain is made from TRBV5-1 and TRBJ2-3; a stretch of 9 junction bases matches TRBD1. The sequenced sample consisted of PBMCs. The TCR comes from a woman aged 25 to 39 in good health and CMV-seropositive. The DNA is TGCGCCAGCAGCCTCGTTACAGGGGGCTCATCAGATACGCAGTATTTT. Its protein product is CASSLVTGGSSDTQYF.